The present T cell receptor (beta chain) was sequenced within a study of cytotoxic CD8 clonotypes in ibrutinib-treated CLL. The germline CDR1 and CDR2 sequences are MNHEY and SVGAGI. The J segment lost 6 bases and the V segment lost 7 bases, leaving 9 bases of the junction unmatched. The CDR3 extends over 14 amino acids. Profiling relied on immunoSEQ multiplex PCR, and the TCRdb table lists in-frame clones only, not all of them. This sample carries some 140,000 clones, 80% to 85% of them seen once, and the ten largest clones take around 3%. The chain joins TRBV6-5 to TRBJ1-5; 7 nucleotides agree with TRBD1. The sequences come from PBMCs, collected after 24 months of ibrutinib treatment. The receptor's source is a human donor with chronic lymphocytic leukemia. This CDR3 reads CASMRGQGSQPQHF. The CDR3 region has the DNA TGTGCCAGCATGAGGGGGCAGGGAAGTCAGCCCCAGCATTTT.